This T cell receptor beta chain was captured by sequencing in a study of T cells after yellow fever vaccination. This clonotype was seen a handful of times. As yet, its antigen is unknown. Using its own MiXCR run on the 5' RACE reads, TCRdb lists one record per CDR3 protein. The sample shows under 550,000 distinct CDR3 sequences, 20% to 25% of them seen only once. Notes on the study in general: Booster sampling recovered most clones from primary vaccination (roughly 96% CD4, roughly 90% CD8).

The TCR sequence derives from a man younger than 35 who received the YFV17D yellow fever vaccine. Material: PBMCs, obtained less than 25 days after the first yellow fever vaccination.

CDR3 DNA sequence: TGTGCCAGCAGCTCCAGGACCCAGCGGGGCGATAAAGAGACCCAGTACTTC. Residues: CASSSRTQRGDKETQYF. V and J are TRBV11-2 and TRBJ2-5, with 7 bases lining up with TRBD2. The CDR3 is made up of 17 amino acids. Trimming at V came to 4 bases and at J to 3 bases, leaving 14 bases not matched to a gene. Germline values: CDR1 SGHAT, CDR2 FQNNGV.